This section outlines one T cell receptor beta chain sequence together with its context. The data stem from a study of blood T cell repertoires in COVID-19. CDR1 and CDR2 (germline): GTSNPN, SVGIG (reference sequence). The CDR3 runs to 13 residues. Deletions cut 0 bases from V and 7 bases from J, with 12 bases between. Repertoires were generated with immunoSEQ multiplex PCR, while TCRdb's copy carries only in-frame clones and drops some. Among 250,000 to 300,000 clones listed, approximately 90% were seen once. The chain recombines TRBV30 with TRBJ2-5, with D perhaps TRBD2 (5 bases). Sample: peripheral blood. The clonotype comes from a man aged 18 to 29 with active or convalescent COVID-19. The CDR3 reads CAWSVHSAGTQYF. The CDR3 nucleotides are TGTGCCTGGAGTGTACACAGCGCGGGGACCCAGTACTTC.